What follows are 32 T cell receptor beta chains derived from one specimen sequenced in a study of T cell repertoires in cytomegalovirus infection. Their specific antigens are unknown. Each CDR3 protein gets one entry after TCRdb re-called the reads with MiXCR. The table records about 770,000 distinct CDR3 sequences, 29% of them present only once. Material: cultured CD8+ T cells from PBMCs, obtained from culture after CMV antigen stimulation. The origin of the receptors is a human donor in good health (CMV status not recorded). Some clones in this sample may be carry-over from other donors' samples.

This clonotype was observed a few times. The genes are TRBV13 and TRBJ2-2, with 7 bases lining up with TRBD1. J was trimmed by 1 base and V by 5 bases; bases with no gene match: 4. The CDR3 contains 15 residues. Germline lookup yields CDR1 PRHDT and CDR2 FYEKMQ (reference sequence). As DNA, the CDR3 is TGTGCCAGCAGCCCAGGACAGGAGAACACCGGGGAGCTGTTTTTT. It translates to CASSPGQENTGELFF.

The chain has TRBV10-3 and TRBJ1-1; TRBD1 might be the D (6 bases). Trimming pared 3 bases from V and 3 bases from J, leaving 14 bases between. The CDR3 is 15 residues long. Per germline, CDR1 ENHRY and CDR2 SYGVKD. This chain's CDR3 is CAISDQGHPYTEAFF. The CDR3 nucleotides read TGTGCCATCAGTGACCAGGGACACCCCTACACTGAAGCTTTCTTT.

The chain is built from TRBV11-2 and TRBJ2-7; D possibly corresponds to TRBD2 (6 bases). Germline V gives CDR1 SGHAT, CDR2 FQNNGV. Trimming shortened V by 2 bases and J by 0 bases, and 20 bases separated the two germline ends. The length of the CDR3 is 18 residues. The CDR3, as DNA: TGTGCCAGCAGCTTATATTCGGTAGGGAGGTTCAGCTCCTACGAGCAGTACGTC. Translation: CASSLYSVGRFSSYEQYV.

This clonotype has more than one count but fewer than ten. The CDR3 here is CASSLGVTGLNTEAFF. DNA of the CDR3: TGTGCCAGCAGCTTAGGTGTGACAGGCCTGAACACTGAAGCTTTCTTT. The chain has TRBV11-2 and TRBJ1-1; D might be TRBD1 (6 bases). The CDR3 is 16 amino acids. The ends were cut back, 1 base at V and 0 bases at J, with 12 bases in the middle. The V gene's germline CDR1 is SGHAT and CDR2 FQNNGV. The entire variable domain, with the rest obtained from reference TRBV11-2 and TRBJ1-1, is as follows: EAGVAQSPRYKIIEKRQSVAFWCNPISGHATLYWYQQILGQGPKLLIQFQNNGVVDDSQLPKDRFSAERLKGVDSTLKIQPAKLEDSAVYLCASSLGVTGLNTEAFFGQGTRLTVV.

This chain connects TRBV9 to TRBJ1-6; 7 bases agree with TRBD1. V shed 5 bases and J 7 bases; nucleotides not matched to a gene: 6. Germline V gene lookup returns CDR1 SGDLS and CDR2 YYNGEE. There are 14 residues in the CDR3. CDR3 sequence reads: CASRPTGSNSPLHF. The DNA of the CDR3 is TGTGCCAGCAGACCGACAGGGTCAAATTCACCCCTCCACTTT.

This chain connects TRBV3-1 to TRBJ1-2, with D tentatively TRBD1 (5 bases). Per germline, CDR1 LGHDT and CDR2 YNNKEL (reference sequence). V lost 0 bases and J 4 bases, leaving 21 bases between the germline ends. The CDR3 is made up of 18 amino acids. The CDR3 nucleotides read TGTGCCAGCAGCCAAGATGGAAAGGAGGGGCCCTCCTCCTATGGCTACACCTTC. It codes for CASSQDGKEGPSSYGYTF.

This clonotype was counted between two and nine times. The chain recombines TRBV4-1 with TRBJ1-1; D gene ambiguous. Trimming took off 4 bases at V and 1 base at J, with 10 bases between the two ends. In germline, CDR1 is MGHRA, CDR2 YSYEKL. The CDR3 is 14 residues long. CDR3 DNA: TGCGCCAGCAGCCCAAGACACCAGAACACTGAAGCTTTCTTT. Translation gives CASSPRHQNTEAFF.

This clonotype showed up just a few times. CDR3 DNA sequence: TGTGCCAGCAGTACAATATCCTCCGGGCTTCATAATTCACCCCTCCACTTT. Protein: CASSTISSGLHNSPLHF. The chain links TRBV28 to TRBJ1-6; D not resolved. The V gene's germline CDR1 is MDHEN and CDR2 SYDVKM. The V and J ends lost 5 bases and 5 bases respectively, with 19 bases between them. The CDR3 sequence is 17 residues long.

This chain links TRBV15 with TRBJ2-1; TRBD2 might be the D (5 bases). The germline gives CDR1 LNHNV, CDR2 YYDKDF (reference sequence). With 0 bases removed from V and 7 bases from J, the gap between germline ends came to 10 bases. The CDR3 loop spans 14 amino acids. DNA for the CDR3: TGTGCCACCAGCAGAGATCTCGGGGTTAATGAGCAGTTCTTC. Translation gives CATSRDLGVNEQFF. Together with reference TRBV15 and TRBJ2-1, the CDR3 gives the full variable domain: DAMVIQNPRYQVTQFGKPVTLSCSQTLNHNVMYWYQQKSSQAPKLLFHYYDKDFNNEADTPDNFQSRRPNTSFCFLDIRSPGLGDTAMYLCATSRDLGVNEQFFGPGTRLTVL.

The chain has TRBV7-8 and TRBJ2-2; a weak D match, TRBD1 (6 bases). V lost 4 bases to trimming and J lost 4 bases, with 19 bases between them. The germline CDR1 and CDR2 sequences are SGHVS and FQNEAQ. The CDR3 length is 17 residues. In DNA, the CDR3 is TGTGCCAGCAGCTCCGAACCGGGACACCTTCTCACCGGGGAGCTGTTTTTT. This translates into CASSSEPGHLLTGELFF.

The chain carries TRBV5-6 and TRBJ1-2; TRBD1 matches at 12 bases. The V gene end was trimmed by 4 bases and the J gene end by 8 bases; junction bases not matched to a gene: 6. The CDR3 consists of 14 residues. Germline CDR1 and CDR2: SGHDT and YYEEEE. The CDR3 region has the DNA TGTGCCAGCAGCCGGGACAGGGGGCGGGGAGGCTACACCTTC. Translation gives CASSRDRGRGGYTF.

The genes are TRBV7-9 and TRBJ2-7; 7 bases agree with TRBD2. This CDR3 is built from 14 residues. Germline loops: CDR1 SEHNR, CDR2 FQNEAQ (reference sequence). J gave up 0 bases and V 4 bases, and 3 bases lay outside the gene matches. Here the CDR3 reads CASSSPGGSYEQYV. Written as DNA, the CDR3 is TGTGCCAGCAGCTCCCCGGGGGGCTCCTACGAGCAGTACGTC.

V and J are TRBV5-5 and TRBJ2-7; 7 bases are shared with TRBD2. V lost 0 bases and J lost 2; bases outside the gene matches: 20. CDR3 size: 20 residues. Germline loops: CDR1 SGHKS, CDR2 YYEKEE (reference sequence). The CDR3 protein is CASSLEERGLGIAGPYEQYV. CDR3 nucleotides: TGTGCCAGCAGCTTGGAGGAACGCGGACTAGGTATTGCTGGGCCCTACGAGCAGTACGTC.

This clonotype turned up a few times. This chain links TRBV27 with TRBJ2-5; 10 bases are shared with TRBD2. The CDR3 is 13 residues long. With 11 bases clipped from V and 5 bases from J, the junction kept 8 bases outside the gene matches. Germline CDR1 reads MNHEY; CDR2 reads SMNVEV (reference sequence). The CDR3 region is CAVRSGGDETQYF. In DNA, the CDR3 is TGTGCCGTTCGGAGCGGGGGGGACGAGACCCAGTACTTC.

DNA of the CDR3: TGTGCCAGCAGTGAGGGGGCATACACCGGGGAGCTGTTTTTT. The encoded protein is CASSEGAYTGELFF. This chain joins TRBV25-1 and TRBJ2-2; a possible D gene is TRBD1 (6 bases). Germline loops: CDR1 MGHDK, CDR2 SYGVNS. The CDR3 has 14 residues. The V end was cut by 3 bases, the J end by 3 bases, with 8 bases between.

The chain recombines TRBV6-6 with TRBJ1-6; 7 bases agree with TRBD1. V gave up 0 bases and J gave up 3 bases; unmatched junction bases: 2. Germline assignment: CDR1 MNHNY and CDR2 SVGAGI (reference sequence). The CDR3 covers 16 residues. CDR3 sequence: CASSYSRDSYNSPLHF. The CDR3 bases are TGTGCCAGCAGTTACTCCCGGGACAGCTATAATTCACCCCTCCACTTT.

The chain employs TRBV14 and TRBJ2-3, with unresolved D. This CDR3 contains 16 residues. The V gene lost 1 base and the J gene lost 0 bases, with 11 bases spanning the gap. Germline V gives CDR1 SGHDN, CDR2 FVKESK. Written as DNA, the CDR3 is TGTGCCAGCAGCCAAGGTGCCTTTGCTAGCACAGATACGCAGTATTTT. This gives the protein CASSQGAFASTDTQYF.

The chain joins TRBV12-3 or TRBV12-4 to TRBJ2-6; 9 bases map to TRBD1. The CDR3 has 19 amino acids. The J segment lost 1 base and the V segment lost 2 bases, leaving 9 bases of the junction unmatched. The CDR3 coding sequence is TGTGCCAGCAGTTTACCCCGGGACAGGGAACTATCTGGGGCCAACGTCCTGACTTTC. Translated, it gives CASSLPRDRELSGANVLTF.

In DNA, the CDR3 is TGTGCCAGCAGCTTGGGCCAAACTTCTAACTATGGCTACACCTTC. Its translation: CASSLGQTSNYGYTF. The chain combines TRBV5-4 with TRBJ1-2; D is undetermined. The germline V gene encodes CDR1 SGHNT and CDR2 YYREEE (reference sequence). Deletions cut 0 bases from V and 0 bases from J, with 9 bases between. This CDR3 has 15 residues.

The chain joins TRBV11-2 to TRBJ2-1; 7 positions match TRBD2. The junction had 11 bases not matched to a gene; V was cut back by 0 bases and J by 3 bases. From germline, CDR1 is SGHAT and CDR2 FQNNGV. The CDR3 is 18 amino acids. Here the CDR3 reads CASSLEYSGTPRYNEQFF. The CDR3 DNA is TGTGCCAGCAGCTTAGAATACAGCGGGACTCCCCGCTACAATGAGCAGTTCTTC.

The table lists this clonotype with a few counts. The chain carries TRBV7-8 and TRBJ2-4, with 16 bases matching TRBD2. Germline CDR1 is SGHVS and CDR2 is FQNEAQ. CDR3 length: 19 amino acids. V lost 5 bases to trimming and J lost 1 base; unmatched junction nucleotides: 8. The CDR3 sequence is CASSQGLAGGGAAKNIQYF. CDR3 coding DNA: TGTGCCAGCAGCCAGGGACTAGCGGGGGGGGGGGCGGCCAAAAACATTCAGTACTTC.

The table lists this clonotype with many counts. CDR3 nucleotide sequence: TGTGCCAGCAGCTTAACGTTGGGACAGCCCCAAGAGACCCAGTACTTC. Its protein product is CASSLTLGQPQETQYF. This chain joins TRBV7-2 and TRBJ2-5, with 7 bases identical to TRBD1. There are 16 residues in the CDR3. The germline V gene has CDR1 SGHTA and CDR2 FQGNSA. V trimming: 2 bases; J trimming: 1 base; junction bases outside the gene matches: 7. The variable domain in full, with the rest retrieved from reference TRBV7-2 and TRBJ2-5, is GAGVSQSPSNKVTEKGKDVELRCDPISGHTALYWYRQSLGQGLEFLIYFQGNSAPDKSGLPSDRFSAERTGGSVSTLTIQRTQQEDSAVYLCASSLTLGQPQETQYFGPGTRLLVL.

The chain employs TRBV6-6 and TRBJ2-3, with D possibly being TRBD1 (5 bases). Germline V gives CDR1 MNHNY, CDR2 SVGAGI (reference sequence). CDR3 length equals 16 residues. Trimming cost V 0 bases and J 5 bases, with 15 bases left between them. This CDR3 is CASSYSRQRFVDTQYF. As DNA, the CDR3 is TGTGCCAGCAGTTACTCGAGACAGCGTTTTGTAGATACGCAGTATTTT.

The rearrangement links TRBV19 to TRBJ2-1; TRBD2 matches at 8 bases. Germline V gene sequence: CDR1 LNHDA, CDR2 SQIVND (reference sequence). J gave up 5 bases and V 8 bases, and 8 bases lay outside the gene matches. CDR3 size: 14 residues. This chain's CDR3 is CASEGTRWDNEQFF. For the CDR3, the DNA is TGTGCCAGTGAAGGGACTAGGTGGGACAATGAGCAGTTCTTC.

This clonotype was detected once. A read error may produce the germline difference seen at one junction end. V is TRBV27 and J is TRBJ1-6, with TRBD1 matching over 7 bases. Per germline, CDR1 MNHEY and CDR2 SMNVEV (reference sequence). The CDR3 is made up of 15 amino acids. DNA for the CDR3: TGTGCCAGCAGTTCAAGGACAGGCCGGAGTTCATCCCTCCACTTT. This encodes CASSSRTGRSSSLHF.

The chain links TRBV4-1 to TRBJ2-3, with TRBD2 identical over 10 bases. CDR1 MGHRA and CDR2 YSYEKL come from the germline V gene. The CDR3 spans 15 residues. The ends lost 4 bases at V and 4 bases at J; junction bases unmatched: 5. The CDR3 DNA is TGCGCCAGCAGCCTTAGCGGGGGGAGCGCAGATACGCAGTATTTT. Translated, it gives CASSLSGGSADTQYF.

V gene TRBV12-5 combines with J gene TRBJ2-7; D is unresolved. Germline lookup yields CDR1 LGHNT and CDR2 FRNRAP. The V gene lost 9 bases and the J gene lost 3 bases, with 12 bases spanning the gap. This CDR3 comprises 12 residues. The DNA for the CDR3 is TGTGCTAGCTCGGACGGAAACTACGAGCAGTACTTC. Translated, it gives CASSDGNYEQYF.

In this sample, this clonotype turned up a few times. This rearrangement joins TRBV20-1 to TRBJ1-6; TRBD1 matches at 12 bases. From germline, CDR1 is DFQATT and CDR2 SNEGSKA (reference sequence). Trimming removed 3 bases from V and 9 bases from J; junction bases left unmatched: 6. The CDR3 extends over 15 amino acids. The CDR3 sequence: CSASPGQGAISPLHF. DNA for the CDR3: TGCAGTGCTAGCCCGGGACAGGGGGCAATTTCACCCCTCCACTTT.

This CDR3 is CASSRTSNEQYF. CDR3 nucleotides: TGTGCCAGCAGCCGTACAAGTAACGAGCAGTACTTC. The chain employs TRBV7-8 and TRBJ2-7; unclear D gene. Looked up from germline, CDR1 is SGHVS and CDR2 is FQNEAQ. The CDR3 spans 12 residues. V was shortened by 5 bases and J by 5 bases, with 10 bases between the two germline ends.

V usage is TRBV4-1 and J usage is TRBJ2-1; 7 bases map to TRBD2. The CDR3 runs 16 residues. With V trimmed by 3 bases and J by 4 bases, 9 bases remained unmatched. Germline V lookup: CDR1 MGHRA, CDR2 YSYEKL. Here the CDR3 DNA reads TGCGCCAGCAGCCACAGCGGGGTAGCGGAATACAATGAGCAGTTCTTC. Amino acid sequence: CASSHSGVAEYNEQFF.

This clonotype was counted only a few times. The CDR3: CASSFDRGRKSEQYF. The CDR3 DNA sequence: TGTGCCAGCAGCTTTGACAGGGGGCGCAAGAGCGAGCAGTACTTC. The V call is TRBV7-2, the J call TRBJ2-7, with TRBD1 matching 10 bases. V was clipped by 3 bases and J by 6 bases; unmatched bases: 8. The CDR3 loop spans 15 amino acids. Germline-derived CDR1 and CDR2 are SGHTA and FQGNSA.

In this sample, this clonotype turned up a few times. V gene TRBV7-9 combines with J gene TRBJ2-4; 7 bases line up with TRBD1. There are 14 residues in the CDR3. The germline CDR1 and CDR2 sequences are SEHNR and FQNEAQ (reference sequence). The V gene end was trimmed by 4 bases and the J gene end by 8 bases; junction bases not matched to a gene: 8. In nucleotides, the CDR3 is TGTGCCAGCAGCTCAAGAGGGACAGTCCACATTCAGTACTTC. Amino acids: CASSSRGTVHIQYF.